These 17 T cell receptor beta chains originate from one sample sequenced in a study of T cell responses to AZD1222 COVID-19 vaccine. TCRdb's copy holds only in-frame clones and misses some; the assay was immunoSEQ multiplex PCR. In the table there are roughly 110,000 clones, roughly 88% of which are singletons. This sample comprised peripheral blood, obtained 28 days after the second AZD1222 dose. All receptors derive from an adult who received the AZD1222 COVID-19 vaccine.

The chain uses TRBV6-2 or TRBV6-3 and TRBJ2-7; possible D gene TRBD1, 5 bases. The CDR3 runs to 15 residues. V was pared by 6 bases and J by 1 base, with 16 bases between. CDR1 is MNHEY and CDR2 is SVGEGT in the germline V gene. This chain's CDR3 is CASRPGHTQSYEQYF. DNA for the CDR3: TGTGCCAGCAGACCTGGACACACCCAATCCTACGAGCAGTACTTC.

The gene calls are TRBV21-1 and TRBJ2-7. TRBV21-1 is deemed a pseudogene. The CDR3 sequence is 15 residues long. The CDR3 coding sequence is TGTGCCAGCAGCAAAGCCGGGGCGGTCTCCTACGAGCAGTACTTC. This translates into CASSKAGAVSYEQYF.

This clone was found a few times. V is TRBV2 and J is TRBJ2-3; no definite D call. The germline CDR1 and CDR2 sequences are SNHLY and FYNNEI. This CDR3 has 13 residues. V gave up 5 bases and J gave up 6 bases, with 12 bases separating them. The CDR3 here is CASSTYTGDTQYF. The CDR3 DNA follows: TGTGCCAGCAGTACTTATACTGGGGATACGCAGTATTTT. Combining the CDR3 with reference TRBV2 and TRBJ2-3 gives the whole variable domain EPEVTQTPSHQVTQMGQEVILRCVPISNHLYFYWYRQILGQKVEFLVSFYNNEISEKSEIFDDQFSVERPDGSNFTLKIRSTKLEDSAMYFCASSTYTGDTQYFGPGTRLTVL.

The chain carries TRBV7-2 and TRBJ1-1; possible D gene TRBD1, 5 bases. Trimming stripped 3 bases from V and 6 bases from J, with 17 bases between. The CDR3 loop spans 15 amino acids. The germline CDR1 and CDR2 sequences are SGHTA and FQGNSA. The DNA of the CDR3 is TGTGCCAGCAGCTTTGGATCAGGGTTAATGGCTGAAGCTTTCTTT. This encodes CASSFGSGLMAEAFF.

J is TRBJ2-5 and V is TRBV3-1 (or the pseudogene TRBV3-2); 12 bases are a match to TRBD2. V lost 1 base to trimming and J lost 1 base; unmatched junction nucleotides: 4. The length of the CDR3 is 17 residues. Germline CDR1 is LGHDT and CDR2 is YNNKEL (reference sequence). The CDR3 DNA follows: TGTGCCAGCAGCCAAGGCGGACTAGCGGGGCTCCAAGAGACCCAGTACTTC. Its protein product is CASSQGGLAGLQETQYF.

The CDR3 bases are TGTGCCAGCAGTTCAGGGGTGAACACTGAAGCTTTCTTT. It codes for CASSSGVNTEAFF. The chain carries TRBV6-2 or TRBV6-3 and TRBJ1-1; possible D gene TRBD1, 6 bases. From germline, CDR1 is MNHEY and CDR2 SVGEGT. V lost 4 bases and J 0 bases, leaving 6 bases between the germline ends. The CDR3 spans 13 residues.

This clone was seen once. The CDR3 here is CASSQGTANQPQHF. The CDR3 DNA is TGCGCCAGCAGCCAAGGGACAGCTAATCAGCCCCAGCATTTT. The V call is TRBV4-1, the J call TRBJ1-5; possibly TRBD1 for D (6 bases). Trimming cost V 1 base and J 4 bases, with 8 bases left between them. There are 14 residues in the CDR3. Per the germline V gene, CDR1 is MGHRA and CDR2 is YSYEKL.

This clone was seen only once. This chain joins TRBV10-1 and TRBJ2-5; 8 positions agree with TRBD1. CDR3 length: 22 residues. The ends lost 3 bases at V and 2 bases at J; junction bases unmatched: 26. Germline V gene sequence: CDR1 WNHNN, CDR2 SYGVQD (reference sequence). The CDR3 nucleotides read TGCGCCAGCAGTGAATCTCGAAACGATCCGGACAGGGCCCGGATGGGACAAGAGACCCAGTACTTC. Amino acid sequence: CASSESRNDPDRARMGQETQYF.

The chain combines TRBV3-1 (or the pseudogene TRBV3-2) with TRBJ1-1; TRBD1 might be the D (5 bases). The germline V gene has CDR1 LGHDT and CDR2 YNNKEL (reference sequence). V lost 1 base, J lost 4 bases, and 19 bases lay in between. The CDR3 runs to 17 residues. The CDR3 is CASSQVTSGTLATEAFF. CDR3 DNA: TGTGCCAGCAGCCAAGTAACTTCCGGGACCCTGGCCACTGAAGCTTTCTTT.

In this sample, this clone turned up once. This sequence joins TRBV29-1 and TRBJ1-2; D is perhaps TRBD1 (6 bases). The ends were cut back, 6 bases at V and 7 bases at J, with 24 bases in the middle. The CDR3 runs 15 residues. Germline V lookup: CDR1 SQVTM, CDR2 ANQGSEA. The CDR3 region is CSVVDLDSPVGGYTF. The CDR3 region has the DNA TGCAGCGTCGTAGACCTGGACAGCCCGGTGGGTGGCTACACCTTC.

The chain links TRBV7-2 to TRBJ2-5; 7 positions match TRBD2. Germline V gives CDR1 SGHTA, CDR2 FQGNSA. The CDR3 is 14 residues long. The V and J ends lost 7 bases and 5 bases, in that order; junction bases with no gene match: 10. The DNA of the CDR3 is TGTGCCAGCACCGTAGCGGGCTTGGGGGAGACCCAGTACTTC. This translates into CASTVAGLGETQYF.

The rearrangement links TRBV7-9 to TRBJ1-1; TRBD1 is a possible D gene (5 bases). In germline, CDR1 is SEHNR, CDR2 FQNEAQ (reference sequence). V lost 1 base and J lost 3, with 15 bases in between. The CDR3 is 16 residues long. The chain's CDR3 is CASSLDPGQGYTEAFF. CDR3 coding DNA: TGTGCCAGCAGCTTAGATCCGGGTCAGGGATACACTGAAGCTTTCTTT.

The rearrangement joins TRBV3-1 (or the pseudogene TRBV3-2) to TRBJ1-3; D is perhaps TRBD1 (5 bases). V dropped 3 bases and J dropped 0 bases, with 12 bases sitting between them. Looked up from germline, CDR1 is LGHDT and CDR2 is YNNKEL (reference sequence). The CDR3 loop spans 16 amino acids. The CDR3 DNA is TGTGCCAGCAGCCAGGAACAGGAGTACTCTGGAAACACCATATATTTT. Translated: CASSQEQEYSGNTIYF.

This clone was seen repeatedly, ten times or more. The CDR3 spells CASSYGTGVADTQYF. In DNA form, the CDR3 reads TGTGCCAGCAGCTACGGGACAGGGGTTGCAGATACGCAGTATTTT. The rearrangement joins TRBV11-3 to TRBJ2-3, with 10 bases aligning to TRBD1. CDR1 and CDR2 (germline): SGHNT, YENEEA. With V trimmed by 4 bases and J by 4 bases, 5 bases remained unmatched. The CDR3 covers 15 residues. Combining the CDR3 with reference TRBV11-3 and TRBJ2-3 gives the whole variable domain EAGVVQSPRYKIIEKKQPVAFWCNPISGHNTLYWYLQNLGQGPELLIRYENEEAVDDSQLPKDRFSAERLKGVDSTLKIQPAELGDSAVYLCASSYGTGVADTQYFGPGTRLTVL.

The chain uses TRBV29-1 and TRBJ1-1, with unresolved D. The CDR3 has 13 amino acids. The ends were cut back, 4 bases at V and 0 bases at J, with 9 bases in the middle. Germline lookup yields CDR1 SQVTM and CDR2 ANQGSEA. In DNA form, the CDR3 reads TGCAGCGTTGTTAGACCTCTGAACACTGAAGCTTTCTTT. It encodes CSVVRPLNTEAFF.

V is TRBV7-9 and J is TRBJ1-1; maybe TRBD1 (5 bases). CDR3 length equals 15 residues. Trimming removed 6 bases at V and 6 bases at J, with 20 bases between. Germline CDR1 reads SEHNR; CDR2 reads FQNEAQ (reference sequence). CDR3 loop: CASRSATLKGPEAFF. In DNA form, the CDR3 reads TGTGCCAGCAGGTCCGCGACGTTGAAGGGACCTGAAGCTTTCTTT. Together with reference TRBV7-9 and TRBJ1-1, the CDR3 gives the full variable domain: DTGVSQNPRHKITKRGQNVTFRCDPISEHNRLYWYRQTLGQGPEFLTYFQNEAQLEKSRLLSDRFSAERPKGSFSTLEIQRTEQGDSAMYLCASRSATLKGPEAFFGQGTRLTVV.

V usage is TRBV7-6 and J usage is TRBJ1-1; D gene ambiguous. The V gene's germline CDR1 is SGHVS and CDR2 FNYEAQ. V lost 5 bases to trimming and J lost 5 bases, with 12 bases between them. The CDR3 runs to 13 residues. CDR3: CASSTNPGTEAFF. CDR3 DNA sequence: TGTGCCAGCAGCACCAACCCCGGTACTGAAGCTTTCTTT.